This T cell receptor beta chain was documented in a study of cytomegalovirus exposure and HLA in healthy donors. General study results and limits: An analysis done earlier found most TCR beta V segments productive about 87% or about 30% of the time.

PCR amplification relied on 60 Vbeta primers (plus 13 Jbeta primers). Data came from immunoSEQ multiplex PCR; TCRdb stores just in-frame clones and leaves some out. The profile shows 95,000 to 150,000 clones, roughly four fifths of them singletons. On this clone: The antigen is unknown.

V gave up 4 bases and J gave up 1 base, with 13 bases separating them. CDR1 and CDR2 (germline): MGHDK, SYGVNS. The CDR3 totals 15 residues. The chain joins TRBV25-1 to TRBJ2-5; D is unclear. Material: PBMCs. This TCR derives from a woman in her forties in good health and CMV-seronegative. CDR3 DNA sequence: TGTGCCAGCAGTGTACTCGACTTCGCCCAAGAGACCCAGTACTTC. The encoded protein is CASSVLDFAQETQYF.